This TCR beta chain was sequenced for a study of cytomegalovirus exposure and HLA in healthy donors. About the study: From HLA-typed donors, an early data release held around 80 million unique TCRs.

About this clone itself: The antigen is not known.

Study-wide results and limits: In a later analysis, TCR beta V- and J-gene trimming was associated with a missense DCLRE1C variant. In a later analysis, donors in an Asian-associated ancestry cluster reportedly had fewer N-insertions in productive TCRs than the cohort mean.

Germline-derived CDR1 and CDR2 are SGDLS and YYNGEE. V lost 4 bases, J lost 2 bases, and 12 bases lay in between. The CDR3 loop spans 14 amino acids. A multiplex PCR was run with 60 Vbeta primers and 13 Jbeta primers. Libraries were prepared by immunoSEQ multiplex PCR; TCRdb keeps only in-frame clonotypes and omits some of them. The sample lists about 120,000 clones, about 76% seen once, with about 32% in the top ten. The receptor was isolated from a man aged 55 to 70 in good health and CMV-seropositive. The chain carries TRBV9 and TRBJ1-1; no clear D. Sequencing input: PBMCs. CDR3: CASSPRGTNTEAFF. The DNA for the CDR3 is TGTGCCAGCAGCCCCCGGGGTACCAACACTGAAGCTTTCTTT.